This is a list of T cell receptor beta chains from one sample in a study of T cells in Graves' hyperthyroidism and ophthalmopathy. TCRdb processed the multiplex PCR reads anew with MiXCR; each CDR3 protein has one entry. The sample lists some 440,000 distinct CDR3 sequences, 15% to 18% occurring once. The sample comprised blood. The receptors come from a woman aged 18-30 years with Graves' hyperthyroidism. Each CDR3 is given with its conserved first and last residue. A D gene is named only where the DNA matches it firmly. Clone size appears in some rows only: once, few, many, or a class for an expanded clone.

v_gene	j_gene	d_gene	abundance	CDR3nt	CDR3aa
TRBV18	TRBJ2-1	.	many	TGTGCCAGCTCACCTCTCCGGGAGCTCTACAATGAGCAGTTCTTC	CASSPLRELYNEQFF
TRBV5-1	TRBJ2-2	.	few	TGCGCCAGCAGCTTGTGGCACGGCGGGGCGAACACCGGGGAGCTGTTTTTT	CASSLWHGGANTGELFF
TRBV2	TRBJ1-5	TRBD1	many	TGTGCCAGCAGGACCGGGACAGGGGGCCGTCAGCCCCAGCATTTT	CASRTGTGGRQPQHF
TRBV6-1	TRBJ2-2	TRBD2	few	TGTGCCAGCAGATTAGCGGGAGGTGACACCGGGGAGCTGTTTTTT	CASRLAGGDTGELFF
TRBV3-1	TRBJ2-1	.	.	TGTGCCAGCAGCCTAACCGTAGGGGAGCAGTTCTTC	CASSLTVGEQFF
TRBV2	TRBJ2-1	TRBD1	few	TGTGCCAGCAGCGACCGGGACAGACTTCGGTGGGAGCAGTTCTTC	CASSDRDRLRWEQFF
TRBV4-2	TRBJ2-5	.	many	TGTGCCAGCAGCCAAGACGGGGGCAGGATGGGAGAGACCCAGTACTTC	CASSQDGGRMGETQYF
TRBV20-1	TRBJ2-3	TRBD2	many	TGCAGTGCTAGAGATCCTAGCGGGGGCACAGATACGCAGTATTTT	CSARDPSGGTDTQYF
TRBV9	TRBJ2-7	TRBD2	.	TGTGCCAGCAGCGTAGCTAGCGGGTCCTACGAGCAGTACTTC	CASSVASGSYEQYF
TRBV5-8	TRBJ2-4	.	.	TGTGCCAGCAGCCTCCCGGGTGCCAAAAACATTCAGTACTTC	CASSLPGAKNIQYF
TRBV3-1	TRBJ1-2	.	many	TGTGCCAGCAGCGCCCGGGGCGCTAACTATGGCTACACCTTC	CASSARGANYGYTF
TRBV20-1	TRBJ2-4	TRBD2	many	TGCAGTGCTAGAGCTGGTAGCGGGGCTGCCAAAAACATTCAGTACTTC	CSARAGSGAAKNIQYF
TRBV2	TRBJ1-5	.	many	TGTGCCAGCAGTGGGGAGTCAGAGAATCAGCCCCAGCATTTT	CASSGESENQPQHF
TRBV2	TRBJ2-5	TRBD1	many	TGTGCCAGCAGTGAAGAGCCCCGGGACAGAGAAGAGACCCAGTACTTC	CASSEEPRDREETQYF
TRBV6-2/TRBV6-3	TRBJ1-4	TRBD1	many	TGTGCCAGCAGTTACGGTTTAACAGGGGATGAAAAACTGTTTTTT	CASSYGLTGDEKLFF
TRBV30	TRBJ2-1	.	.	TGTGCCTGGAGCTCGGGCTCGAGCTCCTACAATGAGCAGTTCTTC	CAWSSGSSSYNEQFF
TRBV5-6	TRBJ1-1	.	many	TGTGCCAGCAGCTTAGATCCCAGCCGGACTGAAGCTTTCTTT	CASSLDPSRTEAFF
TRBV28	TRBJ1-3	.	many	TGTGCCAGCAGTTTCCCGAGCTCTGGAAACACCATATATTTT	CASSFPSSGNTIYF
TRBV7-2	TRBJ2-1	.	.	TGTGCCAGCAGCTTAGCATGGGACTCGATAACCAATGAGCAGTTCTTC	CASSLAWDSITNEQFF
TRBV7-3	TRBJ1-2	TRBD1	few	TGTGCCAGCAGCCGTGGGACAGGGGGTGAGGGTGGCTACACCTTC	CASSRGTGGEGGYTF
TRBV11-1	TRBJ2-5	.	many	TGTGCCAGCAGCTTACCCGGGACATCCAAGACCCAGTACTTC	CASSLPGTSKTQYF
TRBV3-1	TRBJ2-5	TRBD2	once	TGTGCCTGCGGACTAGCGGGGGGCCGGGGGCAAGAGACCCAGTACTTC	CACGLAGGRGQETQYF
TRBV24-1	TRBJ2-1	TRBD2	.	TGTGCCACCAGTGCCGTACCGGGACTAGCGGGGATCTACAATGAGCAGTTCTTC	CATSAVPGLAGIYNEQFF
TRBV7-8	TRBJ1-5	.	once	TGTGCCAGCAGCGCTCAGGGTAGCAATCAGCCCCAGCATTTT	CASSAQGSNQPQHF
TRBV20-1	TRBJ2-5	TRBD2	many	TGCAGTGCTAGATTTTCTAGCGGGAGAGGGACCCAGTACTTC	CSARFSSGRGTQYF
TRBV30	TRBJ2-2	.	many	TGTGCCTGGAAAGACCCACGGGCGGGTTATACCGGGGAGCTGTTTTTT	CAWKDPRAGYTGELFF
TRBV5-1	TRBJ2-1	TRBD2	.	TGCGCCAGCAGCCTCGTGGCGGGGGGGGACAATGGGCAGTTCTTC	CASSLVAGGDNGQFF
TRBV12-5	TRBJ2-2	.	many	TGTGCTAGTGGTTTGAGATTAGGGGCGAACACCGGGGAGCTGTTTTTT	CASGLRLGANTGELFF
TRBV4-1	TRBJ2-7	TRBD2	few	TGCGCCAGCAGCTGGGGACTAGCGGGATCCTACGAGCAGTACTTC	CASSWGLAGSYEQYF
TRBV29-1	TRBJ1-4	TRBD1	many	TGCAGCGTTACAGGGGGAACTAATGAAAAACTGTTTTTT	CSVTGGTNEKLFF
TRBV29-1	TRBJ1-2	.	many	TGCAGCGTTTCGGAGGGAACGGACTATGGCTACACCTTC	CSVSEGTDYGYTF
TRBV30	TRBJ2-1	TRBD1	many	TGTGCCTGGAGTGTTCTGGACAGGGGAGGCAATGAGCAGTTCTTC	CAWSVLDRGGNEQFF
TRBV6-1	TRBJ2-4	.	.	TGTGCCAGCAGGGTGGGAGGAGGGAGTGACATTCAGTACTTC	CASRVGGGSDIQYF
TRBV5-4	TRBJ2-2	.	.	TGTGCCAGCAGCTTGGGAGCGTCAGCCGGGGAACTGTTTTTT	CASSLGASAGELFF
TRBV29-1	TRBJ1-2	.	many	TGCAGCGTCCCCAGGGTATTGGACTATGGCTACACCTTC	CSVPRVLDYGYTF
TRBV2	TRBJ1-2	.	few	TGTGCCAGCATGACGGTCGCCGCCGCCTTC	CASMTVAAAF
TRBV5-1	TRBJ2-2	.	few	TGCGCCAGCACCTCGGGCGGGGAGCTGTTTTTT	CASTSGGELFF
TRBV5-5	TRBJ1-1	.	few	TGTGCCAGCAGCTCTAGACAGGAGTGGAACACTGAAGCTTTCTTT	CASSSRQEWNTEAFF
TRBV19	TRBJ2-5	TRBD2	many	TGTGCCAGTAGTATGACTAGCGGGAGTGAGGGGTACTTC	CASSMTSGSEGYF
TRBV2	TRBJ1-5	TRBD1	few	TGTGCCTTCTCAGGGGACAGTTTCAATCAGCCCCAGCATTTT	CAFSGDSFNQPQHF
TRBV7-9	TRBJ2-5	TRBD2	many	TGTGCCAGCAGCCTGGGACTAGCTGAGACCCAGTACTTC	CASSLGLAETQYF
TRBV12-5	TRBJ2-7	TRBD1	many	TGTGCTAGTGGTTTACGGGACAGGGGTTTCGAGCAGTACTTC	CASGLRDRGFEQYF
TRBV6-1	TRBJ2-3	TRBD1	few	TGTGCCAGCAGGGTCCGGGACAGGGCAGATACGCAGTATTTT	CASRVRDRADTQYF
TRBV27	TRBJ1-5	.	many	TGTGCCAGCACACCCGGGGGGGGCGGTCAGCCCCAGCATTTT	CASTPGGGGQPQHF
TRBV10-3	TRBJ2-7	.	many	TGTGCCATCGGGGGACGAGGATACGAGCAGTACTTC	CAIGGRGYEQYF
TRBV20-1	TRBJ1-5	TRBD1	few	TGCAGTGCCACGAATCAGGGGGGATCGAGCAATCAGCCCCAGCATTTT	CSATNQGGSSNQPQHF
TRBV7-8	TRBJ2-1	TRBD1	many	TGTGCCAGCAGCCCCCCCGGGACAGGGGGCTGGAGTGAGCAGTTCTTC	CASSPPGTGGWSEQFF